Each of the 15 T cell receptor beta chains below was sequenced from the same sample in a study. Each CDR3 protein gets one entry after TCRdb re-called the 5' RACE reads with MiXCR. The sample includes fewer than 60,000 distinct CDR3 sequences, about 28% seen only once; the top ten take 2.1%. Sequences were obtained from naive CD4+ T cells sorted from blood. The subset denotes: naive CD4+ T cells, CD4+CD45RA+CD25-. The receptors come from a female donor with breast cancer.

The rearrangement links TRBV12-3 or TRBV12-4 to TRBJ2-3; D perhaps matches TRBD1 (6 bases). V gave up 2 bases and J gave up 5 bases, with 11 bases separating them. The length of the CDR3 is 14 residues. In DNA form, the CDR3 reads TGTGCCAGCAGTTTATCAGGGGCGGAAGATACGCAGTATTTT. Amino acid sequence: CASSLSGAEDTQYF.

V is TRBV5-1 and J is TRBJ2-3; 11 positions match TRBD2. Trimming cost V 2 bases and J 3 bases; bases outside gene matches: 11. The CDR3 loop spans 18 amino acids. Germline CDR1 reads SGHRS; CDR2 reads YFSETQ. DNA for the CDR3: TGCGCCAGCAGCTTTGTCCCTAGCGGGGGGATGAGTACAGATACGCAGTATTTT. Amino acid sequence: CASSFVPSGGMSTDTQYF.

This chain uses TRBV4-2 with TRBJ2-7, with TRBD2 matching over 9 bases. Germline CDR1 is LGHNA and CDR2 is YNFKEQ. V shed 1 base, J shed 3 bases, and the junction held 4 bases outside the gene matches. This CDR3 contains 15 residues. The CDR3 coding sequence is TGTGCCAGCAGCCAAGGGCTAGCGGGGAACTACGAGCAGTACTTC. It codes for CASSQGLAGNYEQYF.

The chain couples TRBV5-1 to TRBJ2-1, with D hard to call. CDR1 and CDR2 from the germline V gene are SGHRS and YFSETQ. Trimming pared 3 bases from V and 9 bases from J, leaving 10 bases between. The CDR3 is made up of 12 amino acids. CDR3 DNA sequence: TGCGCCAGCAGCTCCTATGGGGTTGAGCAGTTCTTC. Its protein product is CASSSYGVEQFF.

By share of the sample, this clonotype is medium-sized. The V and J genes are TRBV7-2 and TRBJ2-3; perhaps TRBD2 as D (5 bases). The CDR3 loop spans 13 amino acids. V gave up 1 base and J gave up 5 bases, with 7 bases separating them. Looked up from germline, CDR1 is SGHTA and CDR2 is FQGNSA. CDR3 amino acids: CASSLVRGDTQYF. The CDR3 nucleotides read TGTGCCAGCAGCTTAGTCCGGGGAGATACGCAGTATTTT.

The V call is TRBV6-5, the J call TRBJ1-5, with 10 nucleotides matching TRBD1. CDR3 length equals 15 residues. Losses at the gene ends were 3 bases for V and 4 bases for J; bases not matched to a gene: 3. CDR1 is MNHEY and CDR2 is SVGAGI in the germline V gene. The CDR3 protein is CASSYGQGGNQPQHF. In DNA, the CDR3 is TGTGCCAGCAGTTATGGACAGGGGGGGAATCAGCCCCAGCATTTT.

This clonotype has a handful of counts. The chain is built from TRBV29-1 and TRBJ2-5; D remains unclear. Deletions cut 0 bases from V and 1 base from J, with 15 bases between. Germline assignment: CDR1 SQVTM and CDR2 ANQGSEA. There are 16 residues in the CDR3. CDR3 in amino acids: CSVEELSQKVQETQYF. CDR3 nucleotide sequence: TGCAGCGTTGAAGAGTTGAGCCAAAAGGTCCAAGAGACCCAGTACTTC.

Here the CDR3 reads CASSGGLRHTDTQYF. The CDR3 nucleotides read TGCGCCAGCAGCGGGGGACTCCGTCACACAGATACGCAGTATTTT. V usage is TRBV5-1 and J usage is TRBJ2-3, with D tentatively TRBD2 (6 bases). Germline V gene data show CDR1 as SGHRS and CDR2 as YFSETQ. This CDR3 region has 15 residues. V lost 4 bases, J lost 2 bases, and 14 bases lay in between.

This sequence joins TRBV7-9 and TRBJ2-6, with D maybe TRBD1 (7 bases). The CDR3 has 14 amino acids. In germline, CDR1 is SEHNR, CDR2 FQNEAQ (reference sequence). V lost 10 bases to trimming and J lost 0 bases, with 10 bases between them. The CDR3 DNA reads as TGTGCCACCCAGGGGGGCTCTGGGGCCAACGTCCTGACTTTC. It encodes CATQGGSGANVLTF. The variable domain in full, completed from reference TRBV7-9 and TRBJ2-6, reads DTGVSQNPRHKITKRGQNVTFRCDPISEHNRLYWYRQTLGQGPEFLTYFQNEAQLEKSRLLSDRFSAERPKGSFSTLEIQRTEQGDSAMYLCATQGGSGANVLTFGAGSRLTVL.

Sample share makes this clonotype medium-sized. The chain links TRBV5-1 to TRBJ2-1; 8 nucleotides match TRBD2. This CDR3 has 16 residues. Looked up from germline, CDR1 is SGHRS and CDR2 is YFSETQ. J was trimmed by 4 bases and V by 0 bases; bases with no gene match: 6. The CDR3 DNA reads as TGCGCCAGCAGCTTGGATGGGACTAGACCGTACAATGAGCAGTTCTTC. Translating it yields CASSLDGTRPYNEQFF.

The rearrangement links TRBV7-2 to TRBJ2-4; D may be TRBD2 (6 bases). Germline V gene lookup returns CDR1 SGHTA and CDR2 FQGNSA. This CDR3 region has 14 residues. V was trimmed by 6 bases and J by 0 bases, leaving 9 bases between them. CDR3 coding DNA: TGTGCCAGCAGGCCAGCGGGAGCCAAAAACATTCAGTACTTC. This codes for CASRPAGAKNIQYF.

The chain recombines TRBV20-1 with TRBJ2-7, with TRBD1 matching over 7 bases. Germline V gene sequence: CDR1 DFQATT, CDR2 SNEGSKA (reference sequence). This CDR3 spans 13 amino acids. V shed 3 bases, J shed 7 bases, and the junction held 9 bases outside the gene matches. CDR3 in amino acids: CSARTGTPREQYF. The CDR3 nucleotides read TGCAGTGCTAGGACAGGGACCCCGAGGGAGCAGTACTTC.

The table lists this clonotype with a few counts. The chain is built from TRBV4-2 and TRBJ2-7, with TRBD2 identical over 13 bases. The germline V gene has CDR1 LGHNA and CDR2 YNFKEQ. The CDR3 contains 16 residues. Trimming at V came to 1 base and at J to 3 bases, leaving 3 bases not matched to a gene. CDR3 amino acids: CASSQGTSGSNYEQYF. DNA of the CDR3: TGTGCCAGCAGCCAAGGGACTAGCGGGAGCAACTACGAGCAGTACTTC.

Points on this clonotype: Germline and junction disagree at one end, which may indicate a read error. The V and J genes are TRBV5-1 and TRBJ2-5; 10 bases align to TRBD1. This CDR3 has 15 amino acids. In germline, CDR1 is SGHRS, CDR2 YFSETQ. The CDR3 sequence is CASGLGQGKQETQYF. The CDR3 DNA reads as TGCGCCAGCGGCTTGGGACAGGGGAAACAAGAGACCCAGTACTTC.

The chain joins TRBV28 to TRBJ1-1; D unclear. V dropped 5 bases and J dropped 0 bases, with 7 bases sitting between them. The CDR3 extends over 13 amino acids. Germline V gene lookup returns CDR1 MDHEN and CDR2 SYDVKM. This CDR3 is CASSAALNTEAFF. In DNA form, the CDR3 reads TGTGCCAGCAGTGCTGCCTTGAACACTGAAGCTTTCTTT.